The subject of this entry is one T cell receptor beta chain. Its specificity is not known. Trimming took 5 bases from V and 4 from J; bases not matched to a gene: 2. Germline loops: CDR1 SNHLY, CDR2 FYNNEI. The length of the CDR3 is 13 residues. The data were taken from a study of T cell responses to AZD1222 COVID-19 vaccine. As for the study in general: Second doses at about 4 or about 12 weeks were pooled. Study results and limitations: Among the donors, most were white British and more were female, and clonal diversity was possibly underestimated.

Only in-frame clones appear in the TCRdb table, and some are missing; sequencing was by immunoSEQ multiplex PCR. The sample yields over 100,000 clones, around 90% seen once. This receptor was taken from an adult in good health. This chain connects TRBV2 to TRBJ2-5, with TRBD1 matching over 9 bases. The input for sequencing was peripheral blood, taken on day 0 of AZD1222 vaccination. DNA for the CDR3: TGTGCCAGCAGTAAGGACAGGGGAGAGACCCAGTACTTC. Protein product: CASSKDRGETQYF.